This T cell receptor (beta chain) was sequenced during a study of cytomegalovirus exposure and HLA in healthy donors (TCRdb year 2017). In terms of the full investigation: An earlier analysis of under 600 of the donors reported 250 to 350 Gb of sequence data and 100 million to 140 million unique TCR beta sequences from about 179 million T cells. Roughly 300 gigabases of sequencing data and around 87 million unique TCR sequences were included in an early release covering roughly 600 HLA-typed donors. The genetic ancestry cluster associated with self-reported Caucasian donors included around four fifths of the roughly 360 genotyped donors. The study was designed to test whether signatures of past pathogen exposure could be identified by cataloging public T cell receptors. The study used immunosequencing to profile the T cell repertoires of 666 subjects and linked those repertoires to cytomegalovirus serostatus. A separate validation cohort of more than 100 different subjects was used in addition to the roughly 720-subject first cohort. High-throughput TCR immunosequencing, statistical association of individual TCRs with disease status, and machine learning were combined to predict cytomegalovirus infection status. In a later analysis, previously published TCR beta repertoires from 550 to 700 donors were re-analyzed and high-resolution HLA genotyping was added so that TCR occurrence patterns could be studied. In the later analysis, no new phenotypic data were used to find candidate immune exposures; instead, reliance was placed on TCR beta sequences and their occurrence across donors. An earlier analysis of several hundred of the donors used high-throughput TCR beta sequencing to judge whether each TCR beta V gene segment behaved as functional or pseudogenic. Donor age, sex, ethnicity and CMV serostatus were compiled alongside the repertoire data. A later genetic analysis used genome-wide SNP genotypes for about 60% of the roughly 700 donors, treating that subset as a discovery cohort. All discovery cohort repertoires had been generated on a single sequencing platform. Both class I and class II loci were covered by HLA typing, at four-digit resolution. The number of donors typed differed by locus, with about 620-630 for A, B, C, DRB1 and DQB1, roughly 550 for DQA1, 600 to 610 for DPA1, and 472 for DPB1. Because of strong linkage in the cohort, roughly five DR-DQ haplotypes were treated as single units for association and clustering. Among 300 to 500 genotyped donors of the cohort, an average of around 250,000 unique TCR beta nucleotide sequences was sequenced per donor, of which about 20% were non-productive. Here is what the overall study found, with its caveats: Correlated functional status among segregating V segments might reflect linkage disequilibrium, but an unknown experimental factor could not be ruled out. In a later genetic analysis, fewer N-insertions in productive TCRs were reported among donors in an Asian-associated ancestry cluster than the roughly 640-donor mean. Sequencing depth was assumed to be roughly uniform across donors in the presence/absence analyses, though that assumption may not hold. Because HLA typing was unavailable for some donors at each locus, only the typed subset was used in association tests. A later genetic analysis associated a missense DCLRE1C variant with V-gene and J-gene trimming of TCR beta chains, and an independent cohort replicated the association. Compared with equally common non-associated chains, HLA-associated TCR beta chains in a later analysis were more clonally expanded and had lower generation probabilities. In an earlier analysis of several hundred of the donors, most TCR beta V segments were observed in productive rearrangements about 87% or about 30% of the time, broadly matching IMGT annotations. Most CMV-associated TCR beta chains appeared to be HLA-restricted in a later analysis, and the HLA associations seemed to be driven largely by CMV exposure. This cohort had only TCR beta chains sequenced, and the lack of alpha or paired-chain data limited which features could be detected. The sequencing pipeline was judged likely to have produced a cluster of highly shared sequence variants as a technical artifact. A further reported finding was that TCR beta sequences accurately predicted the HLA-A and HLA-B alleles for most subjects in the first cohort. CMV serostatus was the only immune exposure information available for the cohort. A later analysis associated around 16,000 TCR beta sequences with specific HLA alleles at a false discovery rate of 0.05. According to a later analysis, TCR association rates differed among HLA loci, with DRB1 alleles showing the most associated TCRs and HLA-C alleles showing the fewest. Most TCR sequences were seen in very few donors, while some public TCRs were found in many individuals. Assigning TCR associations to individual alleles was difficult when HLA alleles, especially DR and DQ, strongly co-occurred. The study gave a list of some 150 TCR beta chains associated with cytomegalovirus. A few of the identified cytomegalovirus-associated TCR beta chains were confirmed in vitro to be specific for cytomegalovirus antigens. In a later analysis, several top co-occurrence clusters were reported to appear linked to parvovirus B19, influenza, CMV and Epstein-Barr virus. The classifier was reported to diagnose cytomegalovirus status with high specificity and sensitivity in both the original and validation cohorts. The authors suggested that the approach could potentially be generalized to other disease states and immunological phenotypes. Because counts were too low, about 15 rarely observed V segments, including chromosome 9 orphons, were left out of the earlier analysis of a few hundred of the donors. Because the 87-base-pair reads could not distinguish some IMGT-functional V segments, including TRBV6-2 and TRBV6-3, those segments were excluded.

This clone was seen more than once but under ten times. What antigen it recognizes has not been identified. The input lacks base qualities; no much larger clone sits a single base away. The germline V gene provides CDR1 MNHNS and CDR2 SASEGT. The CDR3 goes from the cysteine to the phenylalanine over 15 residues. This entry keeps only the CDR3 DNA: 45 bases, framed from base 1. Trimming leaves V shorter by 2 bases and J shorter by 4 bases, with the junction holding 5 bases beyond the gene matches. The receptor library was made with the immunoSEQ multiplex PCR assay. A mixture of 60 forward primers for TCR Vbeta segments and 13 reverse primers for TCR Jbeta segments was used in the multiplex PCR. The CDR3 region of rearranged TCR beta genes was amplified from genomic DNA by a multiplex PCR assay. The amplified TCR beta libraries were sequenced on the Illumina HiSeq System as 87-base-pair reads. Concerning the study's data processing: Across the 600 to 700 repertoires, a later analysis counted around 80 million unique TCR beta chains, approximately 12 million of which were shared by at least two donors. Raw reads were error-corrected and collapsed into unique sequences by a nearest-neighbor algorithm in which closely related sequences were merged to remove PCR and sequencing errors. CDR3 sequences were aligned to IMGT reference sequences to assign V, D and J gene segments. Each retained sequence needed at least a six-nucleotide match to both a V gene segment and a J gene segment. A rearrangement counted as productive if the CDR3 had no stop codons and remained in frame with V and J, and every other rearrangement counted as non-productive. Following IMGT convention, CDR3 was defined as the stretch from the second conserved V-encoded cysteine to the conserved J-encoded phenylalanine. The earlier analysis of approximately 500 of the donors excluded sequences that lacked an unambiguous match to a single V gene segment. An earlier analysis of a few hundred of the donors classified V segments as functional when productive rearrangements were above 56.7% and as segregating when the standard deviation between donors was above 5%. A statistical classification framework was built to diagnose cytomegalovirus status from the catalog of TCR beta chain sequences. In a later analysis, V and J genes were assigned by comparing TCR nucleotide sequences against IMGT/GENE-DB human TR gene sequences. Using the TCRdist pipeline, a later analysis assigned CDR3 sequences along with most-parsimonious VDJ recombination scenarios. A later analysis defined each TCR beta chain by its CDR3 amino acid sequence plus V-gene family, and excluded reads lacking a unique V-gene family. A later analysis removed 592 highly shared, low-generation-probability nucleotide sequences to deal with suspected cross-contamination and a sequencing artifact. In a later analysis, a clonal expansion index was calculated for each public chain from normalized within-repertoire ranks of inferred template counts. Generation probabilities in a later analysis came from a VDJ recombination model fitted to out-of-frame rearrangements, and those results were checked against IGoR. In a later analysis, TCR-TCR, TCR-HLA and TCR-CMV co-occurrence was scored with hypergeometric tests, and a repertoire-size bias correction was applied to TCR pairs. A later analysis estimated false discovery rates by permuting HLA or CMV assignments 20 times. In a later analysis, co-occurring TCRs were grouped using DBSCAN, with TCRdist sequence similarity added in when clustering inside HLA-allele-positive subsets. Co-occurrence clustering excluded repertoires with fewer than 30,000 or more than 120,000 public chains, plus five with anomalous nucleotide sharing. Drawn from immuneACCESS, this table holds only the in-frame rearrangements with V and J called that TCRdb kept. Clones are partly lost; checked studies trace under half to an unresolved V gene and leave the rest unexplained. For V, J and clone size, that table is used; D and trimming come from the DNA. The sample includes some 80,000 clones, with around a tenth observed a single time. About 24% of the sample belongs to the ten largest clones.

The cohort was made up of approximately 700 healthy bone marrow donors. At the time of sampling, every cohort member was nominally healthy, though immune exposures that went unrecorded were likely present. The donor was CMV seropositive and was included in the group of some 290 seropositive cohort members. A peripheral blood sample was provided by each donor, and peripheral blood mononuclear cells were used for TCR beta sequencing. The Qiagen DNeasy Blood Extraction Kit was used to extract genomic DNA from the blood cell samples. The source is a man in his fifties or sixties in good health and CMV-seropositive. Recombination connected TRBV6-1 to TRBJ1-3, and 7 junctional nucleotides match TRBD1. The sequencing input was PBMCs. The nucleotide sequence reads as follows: TGTGCCAGCAGTGAAAGGGGCAGGGGGGGAAACACCATATATTTT. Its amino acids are CASSERGRGGNTIYF.